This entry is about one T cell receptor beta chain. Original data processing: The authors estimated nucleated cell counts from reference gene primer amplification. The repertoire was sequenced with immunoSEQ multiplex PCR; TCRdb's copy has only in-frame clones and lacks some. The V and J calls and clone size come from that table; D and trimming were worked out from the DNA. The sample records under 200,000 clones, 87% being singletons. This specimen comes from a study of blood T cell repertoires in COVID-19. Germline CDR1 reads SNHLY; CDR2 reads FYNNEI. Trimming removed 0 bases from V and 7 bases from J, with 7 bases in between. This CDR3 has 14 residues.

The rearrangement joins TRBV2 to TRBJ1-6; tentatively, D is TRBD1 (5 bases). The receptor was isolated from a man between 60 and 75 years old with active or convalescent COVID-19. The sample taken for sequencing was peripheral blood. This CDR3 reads CASSEAGANSPLHF. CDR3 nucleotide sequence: TGTGCCAGCAGTGAAGCAGGGGCGAATTCACCCCTCCACTTT.